These 30 T cell receptor beta chains originate from one sample sequenced in a study of T cells in Graves' hyperthyroidism and ophthalmopathy. Amplified TCR beta CDR3 regions came from RNA transcripts. First-round RT-PCR of the TCR CDR3 relied on the HTBI primer set. TCRdb processed the multiplex PCR reads anew with MiXCR; each CDR3 protein has one entry. Among approximately 320,000 distinct CDR3 sequences listed, 16% were seen once. Sequencing was carried out using blood. Every receptor here comes from a man in his thirties or forties with Graves' hyperthyroidism.

In its sample, this clonotype was seen once. This sequence may be a read error, since a much larger clone differs from it by one base. The chain recombines TRBV20-1 with TRBJ2-5; the D gene is possibly TRBD1 (7 bases). Germline V gene data show CDR1 as DFQATT and CDR2 as SNEGSKA (reference sequence). CDR3 length: 15 residues. CDR3 loop: CSATVQGGLQETLYF. The CDR3 coding sequence is TGCAGTGCTACTGTCCAGGGGGGTTTACAAGAGACCCTGTACTTC.

This clonotype was seen more than once but under ten times. J is TRBJ1-1 and V is TRBV7-8; 9 bases are shared with TRBD1. This CDR3 is 16 amino acids long. Germline CDR1 SGHVS, CDR2 FQNEAQ. The V and J ends lost 5 bases and 4 bases, in that order; junction bases with no gene match: 11. In DNA, the CDR3 is TGTGCCAGCAGCCGCGGATCACAGGGGGCGCGCACTGAAGCTTTCTTT. It is translated as CASSRGSQGARTEAFF.

The table lists this clonotype with many counts. The chain links TRBV28 to TRBJ2-3; possible D gene TRBD2, 6 bases. This CDR3 is 16 amino acids long. The germline V and J ends were trimmed by 6 bases and 0 bases, with 16 bases remaining between them. Looked up from germline, CDR1 is MDHEN and CDR2 is SYDVKM. CDR3 nucleotide sequence: TGTGCCAGCAGCCCACTTCTAGCGAGTAGCACAGATACGCAGTATTTT. Amino acids: CASSPLLASSTDTQYF.

This clonotype was detected many times. This chain connects TRBV24-1 to TRBJ2-3, with D maybe TRBD2 (6 bases). This CDR3 region has 16 residues. The V end was cut by 7 bases, the J end by 2 bases, with 18 bases between. From germline, CDR1 is KGHDR and CDR2 SFDVKD. CDR3 DNA sequence: TGTGCCACCAGGGGTGGCGGGACGGGGCCCACAGATACGCAGTATTTT. Its translation is CATRGGGTGPTDTQYF.

The table lists this clonotype with a count of one. J is TRBJ2-3 and V is TRBV28, with no clear D. The CDR3 spans 15 residues. V was clipped by 2 bases and J by 2 bases, with 11 bases between them. The V gene's germline CDR1 is MDHEN and CDR2 SYDVKM. The CDR3 loop is CASSLRTGVTDTQYF. CDR3 DNA: TGTGCCAGCAGTTTAAGGACCGGAGTCACAGATACGCAGTATTTT.

In its sample, this clonotype was seen a few times. CDR3 sequence reads: CASSQFFYEQYF. CDR3 in DNA: TGCGCCAGCAGCCAATTTTTTTACGAGCAGTACTTC. This chain joins TRBV4-1 and TRBJ2-7; no definite D call. Germline V lookup: CDR1 MGHRA, CDR2 YSYEKL. The CDR3 is made up of 12 amino acids. The germline V and J ends were trimmed by 2 bases and 4 bases, with 6 bases remaining between them.

The CDR3 is CASSLLGLAGVDEQFF. CDR3 nucleotides: TGTGCCAGCAGCCTTTTAGGACTAGCGGGAGTCGATGAGCAGTTCTTC. The rearrangement joins TRBV3-1 to TRBJ2-1, with 13 bases lining up with TRBD2. Germline V lookup: CDR1 LGHDT, CDR2 YNNKEL (reference sequence). The CDR3 runs 16 residues. V trimming: 4 bases; J trimming: 8 bases; junction bases outside the gene matches: 8.

This clonotype was detected ten times or more. V is TRBV12-3 or TRBV12-4 and J is TRBJ2-3; TRBD2 matches 9 bases. The CDR3 totals 14 residues. V was pared by 5 bases and J by 4 bases, with 4 bases of the junction left unmatched. Here the CDR3 DNA reads TGTGCCAGCAGTCGTAGCGGGAGATCAGATACGCAGTATTTT. It is translated as CASSRSGRSDTQYF.

This sequence joins TRBV12-5 and TRBJ2-6, with a tentative D call TRBD2 (6 bases). CDR1 is LGHNT and CDR2 is FRNRAP in the germline V gene. The CDR3 extends over 17 amino acids. V was pared by 1 base and J by 4 bases, with 14 bases between. The CDR3 sequence is CASGLGLEGLGANVLTF. The DNA of the CDR3 is TGTGCTAGTGGTTTGGGGCTTGAGGGACTGGGGGCCAACGTCCTGACTTTC.

The rearrangement links TRBV10-3 to TRBJ2-2, with 14 positions matching TRBD2. This CDR3 is 15 amino acids long. Germline loops: CDR1 ENHRY, CDR2 SYGVKD. V gave up 6 bases and J gave up 4 bases; unmatched junction bases: 1. CDR3 residues: CAISGLAGGTGELFF. CDR3 nucleotide sequence: TGTGCCATCAGCGGACTAGCGGGGGGCACCGGGGAGCTGTTTTTT.

The V gene is TRBV19, the J gene TRBJ2-3; D uncertain. CDR1 LNHDA and CDR2 SQIVND come from the germline V gene (reference sequence). CDR3 length equals 19 residues. Trimming took 5 bases from V and 2 from J, leaving 26 bases between them. CDR3 sequence: CASSWRAPGWTTDTDTQYF. The CDR3 nucleotides read TGTGCCAGTAGTTGGAGAGCCCCTGGTTGGACCACTGACACAGATACGCAGTATTTT.

This clonotype was counted many times. The V gene is TRBV24-1, the J gene TRBJ2-1; TRBD2 aligns across 7 bases. The CDR3 contains 15 residues. Germline values: CDR1 KGHDR, CDR2 SFDVKD. V lost 2 bases and J lost 6; bases outside the gene matches: 6. CDR3 nucleotides: TGTGCCACCAGTGATTGGTCCAGGGAGGGCAATGAGCAGTTCTTC. Translating gives CATSDWSREGNEQFF.

This chain links TRBV7-9 with TRBJ1-2; D gene uncertain. Germline loops: CDR1 SEHNR, CDR2 FQNEAQ (reference sequence). The CDR3 consists of 14 residues. V was shortened by 2 bases and J by 6 bases, with 13 bases between the two germline ends. CDR3 in amino acids: CASSLTRGGHGYTF. The CDR3, as DNA: TGTGCCAGCAGCTTAACGAGAGGAGGGCATGGCTACACCTTC.

As regards this clonotype: Being one base from a much bigger clone, this may be a read error. The chain links TRBV6-2 or TRBV6-3 to TRBJ2-1; TRBD1 might be the D (6 bases). The end of the DNA aligns better with TRBJ2-7, so the J call may be wrong. The germline gives CDR1 MNHEY, CDR2 SVGEGT. The CDR3 extends over 14 amino acids. The CDR3, as DNA: TGTGCCAGCAGTCCACAGGGTGTGTACAATGAGCAGTACTTC. This sequence encodes CASSPQGVYNEQYF.

With regard to this clonotype: A much bigger clone sits one base away, suggesting this may be a read error. This chain joins TRBV11-2 and TRBJ1-2; TRBD1 might be the D (6 bases). The length of the CDR3 is 17 residues. V lost 3 bases to trimming and J lost 2 bases, with 19 bases between them. Germline lookup yields CDR1 SGHAT and CDR2 FQNNGV. The CDR3 protein is CASSFGGLPRLNYGYTF. The DNA for the CDR3 is TGTGCCAGCAGCTTTGGGGGCCTCCCCCGGTTAAACTATGGCTACACCTTC.

This clonotype has just a few counts. The gene calls are TRBV7-3 and TRBJ1-5, with 8 positions matching TRBD1. V gave up 8 bases and J gave up 7 bases; unmatched junction bases: 7. CDR3 length: 13 residues. Per the germline V gene, CDR1 is SGHTA and CDR2 is FQGTGA. CDR3 loop: CASGQGALQPQHF. In nucleotides, the CDR3 is TGTGCCAGCGGGCAGGGGGCTTTACAGCCCCAGCATTTT.

The rearrangement links TRBV7-2 to TRBJ2-1; TRBD2 matches 7 bases. The CDR3 spans 16 residues. The germline V gene encodes CDR1 SGHTA and CDR2 FQGNSA. Unmatched junction bases numbered 12, after V lost 3 bases and J lost 7 bases. The CDR3 DNA sequence: TGTGCCAGCAGCTTCCTCGCGGAGACTAGCCTTAATGAGCAGTTCTTC. Its translation: CASSFLAETSLNEQFF.

This clonotype has a count of ten or more. CDR3 residues: CASGSHGLAGAGGELFF. Written as DNA, the CDR3 is TGTGCTAGTGGTTCCCACGGACTAGCGGGAGCCGGAGGGGAGCTGTTTTTT. This rearrangement joins TRBV12-5 to TRBJ2-2; 13 nucleotides match TRBD2. V was pared by 4 bases and J by 8 bases, with 10 bases of the junction left unmatched. The CDR3 extends over 17 amino acids. Germline lookup yields CDR1 LGHNT and CDR2 FRNRAP. The full variable domain, its missing parts supplied by reference TRBV12-5 and TRBJ2-2, is DARVTQTPRHKVTEMGQEVTMRCQPILGHNTVFWYRQTMMQGLELLAYFRNRAPLDDSGMPKDRFSAEMPDATLATLKIQPSEPRDSAVYFCASGSHGLAGAGGELFFGEGSRLTVL.

This clonotype was seen once. The V gene is TRBV9, the J gene TRBJ2-5; 9 nucleotides line up with TRBD2. This CDR3 has 15 residues. Trimming took 1 base from V and 7 from J; bases not matched to a gene: 8. Germline-derived CDR1 and CDR2 are SGDLS and YYNGEE. CDR3: CASSVLAGPLSTQYF. The CDR3 DNA sequence: TGTGCCAGCAGCGTACTAGCGGGGCCCTTATCGACCCAGTACTTC.

The V gene is TRBV7-9, the J gene TRBJ2-1, with 9 bases that match TRBD2. J lost 6 bases, V lost 8 bases, and 8 bases had no gene match. Germline V gene lookup returns CDR1 SEHNR and CDR2 FQNEAQ (reference sequence). The CDR3 sequence is 14 residues long. The CDR3 sequence is CASPSGITGNEQFF. CDR3 bases: TGTGCCAGCCCTAGCGGGATAACTGGCAATGAGCAGTTCTTC.

This clonotype was counted between two and nine times. The chain uses TRBV7-3 and TRBJ1-2; D might be TRBD1 (5 bases). Germline CDR1 and CDR2: SGHTA and FQGTGA. The V and J ends lost 0 bases and 5 bases respectively, with 13 bases between them. The CDR3 length is 15 residues. The CDR3 loop is CASSLTLGTSYGYTF. Written as DNA, the CDR3 is TGTGCCAGCAGCTTAACGTTGGGGACCTCGTATGGCTACACCTTC. Full variable domain (missing parts from reference TRBV7-3 and TRBJ1-2): GAGVSQTPSNKVTEKGKYVELRCDPISGHTALYWYRQSLGQGPEFLIYFQGTGAADDSGLPNDRFFAVRPEGSVSTLKIQRTERGDSAVYLCASSLTLGTSYGYTFGSGTRLTVV.

In its sample, this clonotype was seen many times. The rearrangement links TRBV4-2 to TRBJ2-7; D unclear. V shed 0 bases and J shed 4 bases, with 7 bases lying between them. The CDR3 is 13 amino acids. The germline V gene encodes CDR1 LGHNA and CDR2 YNFKEQ. The CDR3 here is CASSQDAGYEQYF. CDR3 coding DNA: TGTGCCAGCAGCCAAGATGCCGGATACGAGCAGTACTTC.

The sample holds many counts of this clonotype. The V gene is TRBV12-3 or TRBV12-4, the J gene TRBJ2-7, with TRBD1 matching over 9 bases. The CDR3 has 14 amino acids. Germline trimming cut 2 bases from V and 6 bases from J; bases unmatched to any gene: 5. The CDR3 sequence is CASSLRGQGFEQYF. The CDR3 DNA reads as TGTGCCAGCAGTTTAAGGGGACAGGGTTTCGAGCAGTACTTC.

This clonotype was counted many times. V and J are TRBV10-3 and TRBJ2-5; 7 bases align to TRBD2. Germline V gives CDR1 ENHRY, CDR2 SYGVKD. With 2 bases clipped from V and 6 bases from J, the junction kept 12 bases outside the gene matches. The CDR3 covers 16 residues. The CDR3 DNA reads TGTGCCATCAGTGAGGGTGGGGGGGTCTATGGAAAGACCCAGTACTTC. This sequence encodes CAISEGGGVYGKTQYF.

This clonotype has at least ten counts. The V call is TRBV20-1, the J call TRBJ2-3, with a possible D match to TRBD2 (6 bases). Per the germline V gene, CDR1 is DFQATT and CDR2 is SNEGSKA (reference sequence). The CDR3 loop spans 14 amino acids. V was pared by 5 bases and J by 5 bases, with 17 bases between. The CDR3 reads CSAERGSGGDTQYF. For the CDR3, the DNA is TGCAGTGCTGAGAGAGGTAGCGGTGGAGATACGCAGTATTTT.

About this clonotype: A read error may explain this, as a much larger clone is one base away. The genes are TRBV7-9 and TRBJ2-4, with 7 bases matching TRBD2. Germline V lookup: CDR1 SEHNR, CDR2 FQNEAQ (reference sequence). The CDR3 is 16 amino acids. The DNA of the CDR3 is TGTGCCAGCAGCCCAGGGCGGCGGGAGACGCGAAACATTCAGCACTTC. This encodes CASSPGRRETRNIQHF.

In this sample, this clonotype turned up many times. The chain uses TRBV29-1 and TRBJ1-5, with TRBD1 identical over 7 bases. CDR1 and CDR2 (germline): SQVTM, ANQGSEA. This CDR3 region has 13 residues. The V segment lost 4 bases and the J segment 7 bases; nucleotides outside the gene matches: 7. The CDR3 sequence: CSVVDRVGQPQHF. The CDR3 nucleotides read TGCAGCGTTGTTGACAGGGTAGGACAGCCCCAGCATTTT.

This clonotype has ten or more counts. J is TRBJ1-1 and V is TRBV20-1; 7 bases line up with TRBD1. Germline V lookup: CDR1 DFQATT, CDR2 SNEGSKA (reference sequence). Unmatched junction bases numbered 5, after V lost 6 bases and J lost 4 bases. The CDR3 covers 12 residues. This CDR3 reads CSANRGGTEAFF. CDR3 nucleotide sequence: TGCAGTGCGAACAGGGGCGGCACTGAAGCTTTCTTT.

This clonotype was detected ten times or more. This chain links TRBV12-3 or TRBV12-4 with TRBJ2-1; 10 positions match TRBD2. J gave up 7 bases and V 6 bases, and 9 bases lay outside the gene matches. CDR3 length: 15 amino acids. Here the CDR3 reads CASSRSGRAENEQFF. In nucleotides, the CDR3 is TGTGCCAGCAGCCGGAGCGGGAGGGCCGAGAATGAGCAGTTCTTC.

This clonotype showed up just a few times. A much larger clone is a single base away; this may be a read error. The V and J genes are TRBV10-3 and TRBJ1-1; D perhaps matches TRBD1 (6 bases). Germline V gene data show CDR1 as ENHRY and CDR2 as SYGVKD. The CDR3 sequence is 18 residues long. The V end was cut by 6 bases, the J end by 3 bases, with 26 bases between. Written as DNA, the CDR3 is TGTGCCATCAGCCTAAACGGTCCAGGGCGGGGGCCGTACACTGAAGCTTTCTTT. This encodes CAISLNGPGRGPYTEAFF.